This T cell receptor beta chain was identified during a study of T cell responses to AZD1222 COVID-19 vaccine. TCRdb's table, derived via immunoSEQ multiplex PCR, lists solely in-frame clones and lacks some. In the table there are around 130,000 clones, about 86% of which are singletons. The sequence was obtained from an adult in good health. Sequencing used peripheral blood, obtained on day 0 of AZD1222 vaccination.

CDR3 region: CASSLGQSYGYTF. The CDR3, as DNA: TGTGCCAGCAGCTTGGGACAGTCCTATGGCTACACCTTC. The J gene is TRBJ1-2, the V gene TRBV11-2, with TRBD1 identical over 7 bases. V shed 3 bases, J shed 4 bases, and the junction held 2 bases outside the gene matches. The CDR3 loop spans 13 amino acids. Germline values: CDR1 SGHAT, CDR2 FQNNGV.